This T cell receptor beta chain was recorded in a study of blood T cell repertoires in COVID-19. The wider study: From the United States, Italy and Spain came samples of acute and convalescent COVID-19.

The authors' processing: Estimated nucleated cell counts came from reference gene primer amplification. Produced via immunoSEQ multiplex PCR; TCRdb's table is partial and in-frame only. The D gene and trimming were derived from the DNA, and the V and J assignments and clone size from that table. There are around 200,000 clones in the sample; around 90% occur only once, and 6.5% to 8.5% lies in the top ten. CDR3 length equals 12 residues. Germline loops: CDR1 ENHRY, CDR2 SYGVKD. With 6 bases removed from V and 4 bases from J, the gap between germline ends came to 9 bases. This clone was picked up one time.

The sequenced material came from peripheral blood. The rearrangement links TRBV10-3 to TRBJ1-1, with unresolved D. The clonotype originates from a man aged 35 to 55 with acute or convalescent COVID-19. The CDR3 DNA follows: TGTGCCATCAGAACAGTCCGCACTGAAGCTTTCTTT. As protein: CAIRTVRTEAFF.